Listed here are 2 T cell receptor beta chains from one sample, sequenced in a study of blood T cell repertoires in COVID-19. Clones were read by immunoSEQ multiplex PCR, and TCRdb kept only the in-frame ones, dropping some. The table lists about 280,000 clones, under 90% of them singletons. The sample was peripheral blood. The receptor source for this set is a woman aged 40-49 years who had recovered from COVID-19.

The chain combines TRBV4-1 with TRBJ2-5; perhaps TRBD2 as D (6 bases). This CDR3 contains 15 residues. The germline CDR1 and CDR2 sequences are MGHRA and YSYEKL. V was pared by 0 bases and J by 1 base, with 9 bases between. CDR3 residues: CASSQEGGLQETQYF. The CDR3 nucleotides read TGCGCCAGCAGCCAAGAAGGAGGGCTCCAAGAGACCCAGTACTTC.

The J gene is TRBJ2-1, the V gene TRBV13, with TRBD2 matching 9 bases. In germline, CDR1 is PRHDT, CDR2 FYEKMQ (reference sequence). Losses at the gene ends were 10 bases for V and 9 bases for J; bases not matched to a gene: 13. This CDR3 comprises 14 residues. CDR3 nucleotides: TGTGCCACCGGGACTAGCACGTTCTATGGTGAGCAGTTCTTC. Protein: CATGTSTFYGEQFF. The full variable domain, with the rest looked up from reference TRBV13 and TRBJ2-1, is AAGVIQSPRHLIKEKRETATLKCYPIPRHDTVYWYQQGPGQDPQFLISFYEKMQSDKGSIPDRFSAQQFSDYHSELNMSSLELGDSALYFCATGTSTFYGEQFFGPGTRLTVL.